A selection of T cell receptor beta chains follows, all from one sample in a study of shared clonotypes between healthy human individuals. The data were produced by immunoSEQ multiplex PCR, yet TCRdb's version contains in-frame clones alone and is incomplete. The table records more than 2 million clones, 85% to 95% of them present only once. The sample taken for sequencing was naive CD8+ T cells from PBMCs. Every receptor here comes from a man between 18 and 35 years old in good health. Some clones in this sample may be carry-over from other donors' samples. The CDR3 runs from the conserved cysteine through the conserved F or W. A D gene is named only where the DNA matches it firmly. Clone size is not always given. Where it is, it says once, few, many or a class for expanded clones.

J | V | D | length | size | CDR3 | DNA
TRBJ2-1 | TRBV4-2 | - | 18 | - | CASSQDYWFTSSYNEQFF | TGTGCCAGCAGCCAAGACTATTGGTTCACGAGCTCCTACAATGAGCAGTTCTTC
TRBJ1-2 | TRBV28 | - | 13 | - | CASRDGAGYGYTF | TGTGCCAGCCGGGACGGAGCCGGCTATGGCTACACCTTC
TRBJ2-1 | TRBV6-5 | TRBD2 | 16 | - | CASSFGTSGIQSEQFF | TGTGCCAGCAGTTTCGGGACTAGCGGGATTCAAAGTGAGCAGTTCTTC
TRBJ1-4 | TRBV28 | - | 14 | - | CASSLFARGEKLFF | TGTGCCAGCAGTCTCTTCGCAAGGGGGGAAAAACTGTTTTTT
TRBJ2-1 | TRBV6-1 | - | 13 | - | CASSDTFYNEQFF | TGTGCCAGCAGTGATACTTTTTACAATGAGCAGTTCTTC
TRBJ1-2 | TRBV7-6 | - | 15 | - | CASSPGPGIAYGYTF | TGTGCCAGCAGCCCCGGGCCCGGGATCGCCTATGGCTACACCTTC
TRBJ1-5 | TRBV7-8 | - | 18 | - | CASSLGGLKAAANQPQHF | TGTGCCAGCAGCTTAGGCGGACTGAAAGCTGCCGCCAATCAGCCCCAGCATTTT
TRBJ2-1 | TRBV28 | - | 16 | - | CASSLVDSGSYNEQFF | TGTGCCAGCAGTTTAGTGGACAGTGGATCCTACAATGAGCAGTTCTTC
TRBJ1-2 | TRBV9 | TRBD1 | 15 | - | CASSVSRDSNYGYTF | TGTGCCAGCAGCGTATCCCGGGACAGTAACTATGGCTACACCTTC
TRBJ2-7 | TRBV6-1 | TRBD1 | 14 | - | CASSYGTGGYEQYF | TGTGCCAGCAGTTATGGGACAGGGGGTTACGAGCAGTACTTC
TRBJ2-3 | TRBV28 | - | 15 | - | CASSDQGADADTQYF | TGTGCCAGCAGCGACCAGGGAGCAGACGCAGATACGCAGTATTTT
TRBJ2-1 | TRBV7-9 | - | 16 | - | CASSLSYSDTNNEQFF | TGTGCCAGCAGCTTAAGTTATAGTGACACCAACAATGAGCAGTTCTTC
TRBJ1-4 | TRBV6-6 | - | 15 | - | CASSPFGGLDEKLFF | TGTGCCAGCAGTCCCTTCGGGGGGCTCGATGAAAAACTGTTTTTT
TRBJ2-6 | TRBV13 | TRBD1 | 15 | few | CASSETGFGANVLTF | TGTGCCAGCAGCGAGACAGGGTTTGGGGCCAACGTCCTGACTTTC
TRBJ2-3 | TRBV14 | - | 15 | once | CASSRYMSLVDTQYF | TGTGCCAGCAGCCGTTACATGAGTTTAGTGGATACGCAGTATTTT
TRBJ1-1 | TRBV11-2 | - | 15 | - | CASSLDLGRSAEAFF | TGTGCCAGCAGCTTAGATCTCGGGCGGTCTGCAGAGGCTTTCTTT
TRBJ1-1 | TRBV7-9 | - | 15 | - | CASRTGQGWNTEAFF | TGTGCCAGCAGAACCGGTCAGGGATGGAACACTGAAGCTTTCTTT
TRBJ2-7 | TRBV10-3 | - | 11 | once | CAISDTYEQYF | TGTGCCATCAGTGATACCTACGAGCAGTACTTC
TRBJ2-1 | TRBV19 | - | 16 | - | CASSIVPQGTYNEQFF | TGTGCCAGTAGTATAGTCCCCCAAGGCACCTACAATGAGCAGTTCTTC
TRBJ2-3 | TRBV6-5 | - | 15 | - | CASSLTGPTTDTQYF | TGTGCCAGCAGCCTCACGGGTCCAACAACAGATACGCAGTATTTT
TRBJ2-1 | TRBV27 | - | 13 | once | CASSFRGWDEQFF | TGTGCCAGCAGTTTTAGGGGATGGGATGAGCAGTTCTTC
TRBJ2-4 | TRBV19 | - | 15 | - | CASSSLGRVRDIQYF | TGTGCCAGTAGTTCCCTGGGCAGGGTCCGGGACATTCAGTACTTC
TRBJ1-2 | TRBV9 | - | 15 | - | CASSVGVVSNYGYTF | TGTGCCAGCAGCGTAGGAGTTGTTTCTAACTATGGCTACACCTTC
TRBJ2-1 | TRBV6-1 | TRBD1 | 14 | - | CASSDFRGNNEQFF | TGTGCCAGCAGTGATTTCAGGGGGAACAATGAGCAGTTCTTC
TRBJ1-2 | TRBV19 | - | 14 | - | CASRPPRGYYGYTF | TGTGCCAGTAGACCCCCCCGGGGGTACTATGGCTACACCTTC
TRBJ1-5 | TRBV30 | - | 13 | few | CAWSETPYQPQHF | TGTGCCTGGAGTGAAACTCCCTATCAGCCCCAGCATTTT
TRBJ2-2 | TRBV27 | TRBD2 | 13 | few | CASSMTSPGELFF | TGTGCCAGCAGTATGACTAGCCCCGGGGAGCTGTTTTTT
TRBJ2-3 | TRBV27 | - | 15 | - | CASSFSSRSFMEQYF | TGTGCCAGCAGTTTTTCCTCTCGTTCCTTTATGGAGCAGTATTTT
TRBJ1-1 | TRBV7-9 | - | 16 | - | CASSIRDYQSGTEAFF | TGTGCCAGCAGCATCCGGGACTATCAGTCGGGCACTGAAGCTTTCTTT
TRBJ2-1 | TRBV13 | - | 12 | - | CASTGGNNEQFF | TGTGCCAGCACCGGAGGGAACAATGAGCAGTTCTTC
TRBJ1-2 | TRBV6-1 | - | 12 | - | CATRAGGLGYTF | TGTGCCACTCGCGCGGGGGGCTTGGGGTACACCTTC
TRBJ2-1 | TRBV7-9 | - | 15 | - | CASSFVPGLGNEQFF | TGTGCCAGCAGCTTTGTTCCGGGGCTGGGGAATGAGCAGTTCTTC
TRBJ1-2 | TRBV7-9 | - | 13 | - | CASSPPGDNGYTF | TGTGCCAGCAGCCCACCTGGGGATAATGGCTACACCTTC
TRBJ2-1 | TRBV2 | - | 14 | - | CASRGWTVYNEQFF | TGTGCCAGCAGGGGGTGGACGGTTTACAATGAGCAGTTCTTC
TRBJ2-2 | TRBV29-1 | TRBD1 | 12 | - | CSVWTGSGELFF | TGCAGCGTGTGGACAGGGTCCGGGGAGCTGTTTTTT
TRBJ1-2 | TRBV7-8 | - | 15 | - | CASSPRQAVNYGYTF | TGTGCCAGCAGCCCTCGGCAGGCGGTGAACTATGGCTACACCTTC
TRBJ2-3 | TRBV27 | TRBD2 | 15 | - | CASSLGGRVGDTQYF | TGTGCCAGCAGTTTGGGCGGGAGGGTCGGAGATACGCAGTATTTT
TRBJ2-3 | TRBV14 | TRBD2 | 17 | - | CASSQVGGRVRADTQYF | TGTGCCAGCAGCCAAGTTGGCGGGAGAGTTCGCGCAGATACGCAGTATTTT
TRBJ2-5 | TRBV27 | TRBD1 | 14 | - | CASSAQGARWTQYF | TGTGCCAGCAGTGCACAGGGGGCCAGGTGGACCCAGTACTTC
TRBJ2-7 | TRBV7-9 | - | 13 | - | CASGGPYSYEQYF | TGTGCCAGCGGAGGACCCTACTCCTACGAGCAGTACTTC
TRBJ1-2 | TRBV6-1 | - | 12 | - | CASSEAGLGYTF | TGTGCCAGCAGTGAAGCAGGGCTGGGCTACACCTTC
TRBJ1-3 | TRBV7-9 | - | 16 | - | CASSPGGADSGNTIYF | TGTGCCAGCAGCCCCGGGGGGGCAGACTCTGGAAACACCATATATTTT
TRBJ1-1 | TRBV7-9 | TRBD1 | 13 | - | CASSFGQATEAFF | TGTGCCAGCAGCTTCGGACAGGCCACTGAAGCTTTCTTT
TRBJ1-1 | TRBV23-1 | - | 16 | - | CASSLSLRRLNTEAFF | TGCGCCAGCAGCCTTTCCTTAAGGAGACTGAACACTGAAGCTTTCTTT
TRBJ2-7 | TRBV4-1 | - | 12 | once | CASSQAEGEQYF | TGCGCCAGCAGCCAAGCGGAAGGCGAGCAGTACTTC
TRBJ1-4 | TRBV5-8 | - | 15 | - | CASNSRVATNEKLFF | TGTGCCTCTAACTCCCGGGTCGCAACTAATGAAAAACTGTTTTTT
TRBJ2-6 | TRBV9 | TRBD1 | 17 | - | CVSRDRATDSGANVLTF | TGTGTCAGCAGGGACAGGGCTACGGACTCTGGGGCCAACGTCCTGACTTTC
TRBJ2-7 | TRBV29-1 | TRBD2 | 13 | - | CSIRAGDYYEQYF | TGCAGCATTCGAGCGGGGGACTACTACGAGCAGTACTTC